This TCR beta chain is drawn from a study of cytomegalovirus exposure and HLA in healthy donors. Study findings and constraints: The study reported that TCR beta sequences accurately predicted HLA-A and HLA-B alleles in most subjects. Reportedly, fewer N-insertions than the roughly 700-donor mean appeared in an Asian-associated ancestry cluster in a later analysis. Reportedly, diagnosis of cytomegalovirus status by the classifier showed high specificity and sensitivity.

It was with 60 Vbeta and 13 Jbeta primers that the PCR ran. The protocol was immunoSEQ multiplex PCR, while the TCRdb copy is restricted to in-frame clones and leaves out a portion. The data contain about 160,000 clones, approximately 79% of them seen just once; the ten biggest clones take up just under 1%. This clone was picked up a small number of times. Its specificity is unknown. Germline CDR1 SNHLY, CDR2 FYNNEI. The CDR3 spans 12 residues. The germline V and J ends were trimmed by 5 bases and 11 bases, with 12 bases remaining between them. Sample: PBMCs. The TCR sequence derives from a woman in her fifties or sixties in good health and CMV-seropositive. The chain links TRBV2 to TRBJ1-4; D may be TRBD1 (6 bases). CDR3 nucleotides: TGTGCCAGCAGTAACAGGGATGGGAAACTGTTTTTT. It encodes CASSNRDGKLFF. Full variable domain (outside the CDR3, taken from reference TRBV2 and TRBJ1-4): EPEVTQTPSHQVTQMGQEVILRCVPISNHLYFYWYRQILGQKVEFLVSFYNNEISEKSEIFDDQFSVERPDGSNFTLKIRSTKLEDSAMYFCASSNRDGKLFFGSGTQLSVL.